The sequence of this T cell receptor (beta chain) was determined in a study of Graves' ophthalmopathy and Graves' hyperthyroidism. This clonotype was detected ten times or more. Since a much larger clone is just one base distant, this may be a read error. Amplification targeted the TCR beta CDR3 regions, with RNA transcripts as the source material. First-round RT-PCR with HTBI primers preceded a second-round multiplex PCR. Each CDR3 protein is one row after TCRdb ran MiXCR on the multiplex PCR reads. The data show under 400,000 distinct CDR3 sequences, with 17% seen just once and 9% to 15% held by the top ten. The length of the CDR3 is 13 residues. Looked up from germline, CDR1 is SGHTA and CDR2 is FQGNSA. Germline trimming cut 4 bases from V and 9 bases from J; bases unmatched to any gene: 8.

Sequenced sample: peripheral blood. This sequence originates from an adult man with Graves' ophthalmopathy. The chain links TRBV7-2 to TRBJ2-5, with 7 bases aligning to TRBD1. CDR3 bases: TGTGCCAGCAGCTCACAGGGCCAGGGGGCCCAGTACTTC. Amino acids: CASSSQGQGAQYF. The full variable domain, its missing parts supplied by reference TRBV7-2 and TRBJ2-5, is GAGVSQSPSNKVTEKGKDVELRCDPISGHTALYWYRQSLGQGLEFLIYFQGNSAPDKSGLPSDRFSAERTGGSVSTLTIQRTQQEDSAVYLCASSSQGQGAQYFGPGTRLLVL.